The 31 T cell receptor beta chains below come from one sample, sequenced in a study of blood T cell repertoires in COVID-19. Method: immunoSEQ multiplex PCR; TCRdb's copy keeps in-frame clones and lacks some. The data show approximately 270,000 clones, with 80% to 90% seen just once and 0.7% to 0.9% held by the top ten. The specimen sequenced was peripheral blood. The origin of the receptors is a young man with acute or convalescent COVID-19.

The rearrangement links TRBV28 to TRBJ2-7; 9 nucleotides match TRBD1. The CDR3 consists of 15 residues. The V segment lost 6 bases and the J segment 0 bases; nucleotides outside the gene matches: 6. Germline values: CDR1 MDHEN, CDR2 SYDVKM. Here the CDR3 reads CASRNQQGASYEQYF. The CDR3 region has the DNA TGTGCCAGCAGAAACCAACAGGGGGCCTCCTACGAGCAGTACTTC. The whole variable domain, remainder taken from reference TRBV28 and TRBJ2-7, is DVKVTQSSRYLVKRTGEKVFLECVQDMDHENMFWYRQDPGLGLRLIYFSYDVKMKEKGDIPEGYSVSREKKERFSLILESASTNQTSMYLCASRNQQGASYEQYFGPGTRLTVT.

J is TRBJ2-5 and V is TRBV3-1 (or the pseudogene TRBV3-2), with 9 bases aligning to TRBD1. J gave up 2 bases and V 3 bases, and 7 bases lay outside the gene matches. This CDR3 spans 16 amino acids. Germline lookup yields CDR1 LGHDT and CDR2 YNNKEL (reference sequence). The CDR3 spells CASSQRGTGRQETQYF. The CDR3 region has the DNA TGTGCCAGCAGCCAGAGAGGGACAGGGAGGCAAGAGACCCAGTACTTC.

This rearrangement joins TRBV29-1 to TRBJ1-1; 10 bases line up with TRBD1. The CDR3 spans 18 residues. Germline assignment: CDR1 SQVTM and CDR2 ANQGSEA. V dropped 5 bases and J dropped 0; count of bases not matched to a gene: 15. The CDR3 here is CSVSKSPGTGVMNTEAFF. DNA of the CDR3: TGCAGCGTTTCTAAAAGCCCCGGGACAGGGGTCATGAACACTGAAGCTTTCTTT.

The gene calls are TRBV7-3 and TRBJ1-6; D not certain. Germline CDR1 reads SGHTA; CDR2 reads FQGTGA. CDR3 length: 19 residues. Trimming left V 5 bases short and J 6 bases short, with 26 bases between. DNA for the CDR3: TGTGCCAGCAGCCCCCCCGTGGAGGGCGTCGTCCCATTTAATTCACCCCTCCACTTT. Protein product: CASSPPVEGVVPFNSPLHF.

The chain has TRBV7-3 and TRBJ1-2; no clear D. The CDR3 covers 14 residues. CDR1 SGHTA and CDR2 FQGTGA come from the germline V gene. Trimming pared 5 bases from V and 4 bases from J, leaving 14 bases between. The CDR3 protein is CASSPGGGRYGYTF. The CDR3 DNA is TGTGCCAGCAGCCCCGGAGGAGGCCGCTATGGCTACACCTTC.

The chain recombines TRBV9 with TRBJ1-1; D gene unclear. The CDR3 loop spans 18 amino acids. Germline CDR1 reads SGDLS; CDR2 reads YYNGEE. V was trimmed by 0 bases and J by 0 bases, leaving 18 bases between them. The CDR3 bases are TGTGCCAGCAGCGTAGACCCTTTCACCATGGCCATGAACACTGAAGCTTTCTTT. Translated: CASSVDPFTMAMNTEAFF.

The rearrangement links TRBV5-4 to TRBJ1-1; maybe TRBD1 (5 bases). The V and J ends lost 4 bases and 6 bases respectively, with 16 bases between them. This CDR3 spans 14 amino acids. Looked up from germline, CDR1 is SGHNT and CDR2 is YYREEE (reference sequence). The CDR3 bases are TGTGCCAGCAGCCCTCCCTTGGGGGGTTCTGAAGCTTTCTTT. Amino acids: CASSPPLGGSEAFF. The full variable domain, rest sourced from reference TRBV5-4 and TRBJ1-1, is ETGVTQSPTHLIKTRGQQVTLRCSSQSGHNTVSWYQQALGQGPQFIFQYYREEENGRGNFPPRFSGLQFPNYSSELNVNALELDDSALYLCASSPPLGGSEAFFGQGTRLTVV.

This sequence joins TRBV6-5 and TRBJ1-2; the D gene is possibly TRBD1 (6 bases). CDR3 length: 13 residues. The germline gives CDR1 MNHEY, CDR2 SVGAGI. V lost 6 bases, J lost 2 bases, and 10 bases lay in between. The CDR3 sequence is CASRPTGNYGYTF. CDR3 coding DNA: TGTGCCAGCAGACCCACAGGGAACTATGGCTACACCTTC.

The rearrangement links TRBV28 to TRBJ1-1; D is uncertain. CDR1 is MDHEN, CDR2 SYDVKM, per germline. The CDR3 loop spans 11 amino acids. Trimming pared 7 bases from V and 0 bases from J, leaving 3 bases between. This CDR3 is CASNMNTEAFF. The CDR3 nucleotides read TGTGCCAGCAATATGAACACTGAAGCTTTCTTT.

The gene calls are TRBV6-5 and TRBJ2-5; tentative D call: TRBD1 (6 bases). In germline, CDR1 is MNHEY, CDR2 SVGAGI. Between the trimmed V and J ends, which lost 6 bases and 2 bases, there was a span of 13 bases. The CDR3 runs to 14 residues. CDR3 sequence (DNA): TGTGCCAGCAGCCCCAGGGGTACGCAAGAGACCCAGTACTTC. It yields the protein CASSPRGTQETQYF.

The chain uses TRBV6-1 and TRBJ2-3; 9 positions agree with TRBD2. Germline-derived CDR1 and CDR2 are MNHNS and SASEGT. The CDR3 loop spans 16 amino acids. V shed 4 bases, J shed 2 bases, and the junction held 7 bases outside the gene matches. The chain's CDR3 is CASSGSLAGLTDTQYF. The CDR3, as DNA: TGTGCCAGCAGTGGATCCCTAGCGGGACTCACAGATACGCAGTATTTT.

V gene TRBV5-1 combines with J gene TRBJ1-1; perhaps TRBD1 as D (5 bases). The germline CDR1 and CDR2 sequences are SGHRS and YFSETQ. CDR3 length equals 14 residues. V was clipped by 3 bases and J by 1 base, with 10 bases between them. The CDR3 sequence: CASSWRGTNTEAFF. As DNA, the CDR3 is TGCGCCAGCAGCTGGCGGGGCACGAACACTGAAGCTTTCTTT.

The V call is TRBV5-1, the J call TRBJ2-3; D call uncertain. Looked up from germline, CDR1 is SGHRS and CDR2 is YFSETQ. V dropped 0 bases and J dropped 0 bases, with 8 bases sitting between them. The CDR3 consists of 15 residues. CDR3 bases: TGCGCCAGCAGCTTGGGTCATACTAGCACAGATACGCAGTATTTT. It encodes CASSLGHTSTDTQYF.

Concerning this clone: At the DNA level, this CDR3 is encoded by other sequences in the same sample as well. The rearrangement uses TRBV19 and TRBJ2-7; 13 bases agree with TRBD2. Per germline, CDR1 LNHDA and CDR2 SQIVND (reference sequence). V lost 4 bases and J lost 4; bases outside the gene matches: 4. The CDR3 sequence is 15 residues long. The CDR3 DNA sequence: TGTGCCAGTAGTAAAAGGACTAGCGGGAGTTACGAGCAGTACTTC. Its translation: CASSKRTSGSYEQYF.

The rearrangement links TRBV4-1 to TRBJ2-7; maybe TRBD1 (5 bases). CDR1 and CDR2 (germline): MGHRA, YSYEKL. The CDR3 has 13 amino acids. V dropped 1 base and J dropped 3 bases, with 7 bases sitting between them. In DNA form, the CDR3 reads TGCGCCAGCAGCCAAGGGGGCGGCTACGAGCAGTACTTC. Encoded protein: CASSQGGGYEQYF.

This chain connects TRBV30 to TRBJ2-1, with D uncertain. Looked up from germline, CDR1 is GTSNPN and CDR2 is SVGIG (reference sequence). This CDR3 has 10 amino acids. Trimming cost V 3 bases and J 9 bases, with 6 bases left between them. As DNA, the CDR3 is TGTGCCTGGAGCGTATCTGAGCAGTTCTTC. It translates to CAWSVSEQFF.

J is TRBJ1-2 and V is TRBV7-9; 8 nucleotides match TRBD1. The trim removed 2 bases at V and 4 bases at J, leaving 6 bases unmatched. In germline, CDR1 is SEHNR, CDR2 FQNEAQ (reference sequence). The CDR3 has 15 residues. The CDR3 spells CASSLPDRAIYGYTF. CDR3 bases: TGTGCCAGCAGCTTACCGGACAGGGCCATCTATGGCTACACCTTC.

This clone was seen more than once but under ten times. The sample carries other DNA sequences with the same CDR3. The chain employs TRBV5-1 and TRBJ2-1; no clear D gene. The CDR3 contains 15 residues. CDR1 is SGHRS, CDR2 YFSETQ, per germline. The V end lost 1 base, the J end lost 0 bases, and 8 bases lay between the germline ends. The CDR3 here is CASSLTVSSYNEQFF. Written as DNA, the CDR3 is TGCGCCAGCAGCTTGACCGTGAGCTCCTACAATGAGCAGTTCTTC.

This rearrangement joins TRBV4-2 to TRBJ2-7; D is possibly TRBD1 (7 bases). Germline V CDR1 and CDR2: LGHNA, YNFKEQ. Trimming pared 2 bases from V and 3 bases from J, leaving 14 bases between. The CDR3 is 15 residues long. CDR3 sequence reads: CASSQLRDRLYEQYF. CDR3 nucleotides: TGTGCCAGCAGCCAACTGCGGGACAGACTCTACGAGCAGTACTTC.

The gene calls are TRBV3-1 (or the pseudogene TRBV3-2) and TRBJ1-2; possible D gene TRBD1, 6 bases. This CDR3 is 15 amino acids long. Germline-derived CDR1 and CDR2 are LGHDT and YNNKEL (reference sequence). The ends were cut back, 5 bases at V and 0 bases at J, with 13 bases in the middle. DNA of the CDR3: TGTGCCAGCAGCTCGAGGGGGATAGCTAACTATGGCTACACCTTC. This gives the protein CASSSRGIANYGYTF.

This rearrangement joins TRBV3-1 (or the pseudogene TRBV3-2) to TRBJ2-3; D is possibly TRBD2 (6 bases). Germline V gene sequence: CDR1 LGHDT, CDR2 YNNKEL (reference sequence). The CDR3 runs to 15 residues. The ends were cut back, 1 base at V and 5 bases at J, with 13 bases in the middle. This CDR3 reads CASSQGFGGKDTQYF. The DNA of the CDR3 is TGTGCCAGCAGCCAAGGGTTTGGGGGGAAAGATACGCAGTATTTT.

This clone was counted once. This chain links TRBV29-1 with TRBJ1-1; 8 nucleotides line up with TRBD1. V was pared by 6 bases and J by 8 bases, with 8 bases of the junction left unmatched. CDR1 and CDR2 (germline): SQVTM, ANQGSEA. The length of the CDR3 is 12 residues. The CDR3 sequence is CSVPMGDREAFF. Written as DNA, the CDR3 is TGCAGCGTGCCAATGGGGGACAGGGAAGCTTTCTTT.

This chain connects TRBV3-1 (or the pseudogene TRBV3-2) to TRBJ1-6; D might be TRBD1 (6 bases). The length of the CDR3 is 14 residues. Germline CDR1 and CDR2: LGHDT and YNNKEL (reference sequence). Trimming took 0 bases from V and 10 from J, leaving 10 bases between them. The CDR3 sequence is CASSQDRGWSPLHF. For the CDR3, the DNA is TGTGCCAGCAGCCAAGACAGGGGCTGGTCACCCCTCCACTTT.

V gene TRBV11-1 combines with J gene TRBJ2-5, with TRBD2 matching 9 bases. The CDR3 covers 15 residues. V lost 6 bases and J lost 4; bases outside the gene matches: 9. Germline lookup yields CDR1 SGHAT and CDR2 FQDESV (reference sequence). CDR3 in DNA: TGTGCCAGCAGTTCCCGCGGGAGGGGGGGAGAGACCCAGTACTTC. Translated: CASSSRGRGGETQYF.

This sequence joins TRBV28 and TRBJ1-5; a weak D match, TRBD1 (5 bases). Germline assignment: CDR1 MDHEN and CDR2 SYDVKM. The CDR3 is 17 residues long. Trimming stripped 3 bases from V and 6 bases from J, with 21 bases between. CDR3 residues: CASSLGDLSGVRQPQHF. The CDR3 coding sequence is TGTGCCAGCAGTTTGGGGGATTTGTCGGGGGTTCGTCAGCCCCAGCATTTT.

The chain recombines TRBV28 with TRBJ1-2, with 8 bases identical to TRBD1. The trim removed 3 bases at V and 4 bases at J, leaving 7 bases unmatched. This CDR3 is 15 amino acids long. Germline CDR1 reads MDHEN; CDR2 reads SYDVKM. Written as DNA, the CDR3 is TGTGCCAGCAGTTTTGGACAGGGTCCAGGCTATGGCTACACCTTC. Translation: CASSFGQGPGYGYTF.

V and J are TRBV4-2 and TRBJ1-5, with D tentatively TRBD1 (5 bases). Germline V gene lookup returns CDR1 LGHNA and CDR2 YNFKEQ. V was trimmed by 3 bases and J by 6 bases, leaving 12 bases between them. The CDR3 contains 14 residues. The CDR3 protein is CASSHPGESQPQHF. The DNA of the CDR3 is TGTGCCAGCAGCCACCCGGGGGAGAGTCAGCCCCAGCATTTT.

CDR3 in DNA: TGTGCCAGCAGTTTATTGCACATGGCTTTCTTT. Its translation: CASSLLHMAFF. The chain has TRBV28 and TRBJ1-1; no definite D call. Germline V CDR1 and CDR2: MDHEN, SYDVKM. The length of the CDR3 is 11 residues. Trimming left V 1 base short and J 11 bases short, with 8 bases between.

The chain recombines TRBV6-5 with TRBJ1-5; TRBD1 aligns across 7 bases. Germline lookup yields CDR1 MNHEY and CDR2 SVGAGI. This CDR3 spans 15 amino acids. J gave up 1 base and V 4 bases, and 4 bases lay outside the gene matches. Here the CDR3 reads CASSWDRLSNQPQHF. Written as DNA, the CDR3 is TGTGCCAGCAGTTGGGACAGACTGAGCAATCAGCCCCAGCATTTT.

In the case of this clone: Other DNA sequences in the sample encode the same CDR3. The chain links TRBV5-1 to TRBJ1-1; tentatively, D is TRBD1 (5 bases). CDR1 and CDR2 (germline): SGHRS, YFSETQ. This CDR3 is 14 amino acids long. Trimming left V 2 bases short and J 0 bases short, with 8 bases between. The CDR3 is CASSFRGMNTEAFF. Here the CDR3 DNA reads TGCGCCAGCAGCTTTCGGGGGATGAACACTGAAGCTTTCTTT.

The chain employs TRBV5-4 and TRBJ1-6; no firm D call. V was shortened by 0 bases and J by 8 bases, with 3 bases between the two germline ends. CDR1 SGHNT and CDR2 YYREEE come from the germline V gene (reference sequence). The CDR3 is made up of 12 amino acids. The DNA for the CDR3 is TGTGCCAGCAGCTTGGCGGATTCACCCCTCCACTTT. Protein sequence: CASSLADSPLHF.